Below are 15 T cell receptor beta chains sequenced from a single sample in a study of blood T cells in healthy people across ages. PCR was performed a second time for roughly 7 to 11 cycles using a sample-barcoded 5' primer and a J-beta primer mix. TCRdb processed the 5' RACE reads anew with MiXCR; each CDR3 protein has one entry. The sample holds about 770,000 distinct CDR3 sequences, roughly 44% seen once. The sequenced sample was blood. The receptors were gathered from a man in his sixties in good health.

The chain is built from TRBV28 and TRBJ2-7, with 10 bases identical to TRBD1. V lost 4 bases and J lost 4; bases outside the gene matches: 10. There are 16 residues in the CDR3. Germline CDR1 MDHEN, CDR2 SYDVKM. The CDR3, as DNA: TGTGCCAGCAGTTCACCCACCGGGACAGGGGTATACGAGCAGTACTTC. Its translation is CASSSPTGTGVYEQYF.

The rearrangement uses TRBV27 and TRBJ2-7, with 9 bases lining up with TRBD2. Germline V CDR1 and CDR2: MNHEY, SMNVEV (reference sequence). V shed 6 bases and J 3 bases; nucleotides not matched to a gene: 9. The CDR3 extends over 15 amino acids. CDR3: CASRGAGGSNYEQYF. The CDR3 DNA reads TGTGCCAGCAGGGGAGCGGGGGGATCTAACTACGAGCAGTACTTC.

This clonotype has only a few counts. The genes are TRBV24-1 and TRBJ2-3, with D hard to call. The V and J ends lost 3 bases and 4 bases respectively, with 10 bases between them. CDR3 length: 14 amino acids. In germline, CDR1 is KGHDR, CDR2 SFDVKD. CDR3 nucleotides: TGTGCCACCAGTGATCCGTCGGACGCAGATACGCAGTATTTT. Translated, it gives CATSDPSDADTQYF.

This clonotype was detected only a few times. The J gene is TRBJ2-3, the V gene TRBV9; 14 bases are shared with TRBD2. V lost 4 bases to trimming and J lost 2 bases; unmatched junction nucleotides: 12. Germline-derived CDR1 and CDR2 are SGDLS and YYNGEE. CDR3 length: 19 residues. CDR3 sequence reads: CASSPGLAGGRLYTDTQYF. CDR3 nucleotide sequence: TGTGCCAGCAGCCCCGGACTAGCGGGGGGACGCCTCTACACAGATACGCAGTATTTT.

This rearrangement joins TRBV24-1 to TRBJ2-7; 10 bases map to TRBD1. The CDR3 is 15 amino acids. Germline V CDR1 and CDR2: KGHDR, SFDVKD. V lost 7 bases and J lost 3; bases outside the gene matches: 8. CDR3 sequence: CATSSGGTGVYEQYF. Here the CDR3 DNA reads TGTGCCACCAGCAGTGGGGGGACAGGGGTCTACGAGCAGTACTTC.

With regard to this clonotype: It may be a read error: a sequence one base away is much more abundant. The chain carries TRBV5-1 and TRBJ2-4, with D perhaps matching TRBD1 or TRBD2 (5 bases each). The CDR3 has 12 residues. Trimming pared 0 bases from V and 13 bases from J, leaving 11 bases between. The V gene's germline CDR1 is SGHRS and CDR2 YFSETQ. The CDR3 sequence is CASSLAGDGQYF. The CDR3 region has the DNA TGCGCCAGCAGCTTGGCTGGGGACGGGCAGTACTTC.

This chain joins TRBV28 and TRBJ2-2; the match to TRBD1 covers 11 bases. Per the germline V gene, CDR1 is MDHEN and CDR2 is SYDVKM. The J segment lost 7 bases and the V segment lost 8 bases, leaving 3 bases of the junction unmatched. CDR3 length: 13 amino acids. DNA for the CDR3: TGTGCCAGCGGGACAGGGGGTATCGGGGAGCTGTTTTTT. Protein: CASGTGGIGELFF. Full variable domain (outside the CDR3, taken from reference TRBV28 and TRBJ2-2): DVKVTQSSRYLVKRTGEKVFLECVQDMDHENMFWYRQDPGLGLRLIYFSYDVKMKEKGDIPEGYSVSREKKERFSLILESASTNQTSMYLCASGTGGIGELFFGEGSRLTVL.

In this sample, this clonotype turned up once. V usage is TRBV7-8 and J usage is TRBJ1-2; D is unclear. Trimming removed 5 bases at V and 3 bases at J, with 10 bases between. Germline V lookup: CDR1 SGHVS, CDR2 FQNEAQ. The CDR3 is 13 residues long. Here the CDR3 reads CASSRTQDYGYTF. The CDR3 DNA reads TGTGCCAGCAGCCGGACGCAAGACTATGGCTACACCTTC.

The chain carries TRBV6-6 and TRBJ1-2, with D unresolved. V gave up 7 bases and J gave up 3 bases, with 18 bases separating them. This CDR3 is built from 15 residues. Germline V gene sequence: CDR1 MNHNY, CDR2 SVGAGI (reference sequence). CDR3 sequence (DNA): TGTGCCAGCACCTCCGACCCGCGGGTCGACTATGGCTACACCTTC. It codes for CASTSDPRVDYGYTF.

This clonotype has more than one count but fewer than ten. The V call is TRBV29-1, the J call TRBJ1-2, with unresolved D. The length of the CDR3 is 14 residues. Germline V gene sequence: CDR1 SQVTM, CDR2 ANQGSEA. The V end was cut by 7 bases, the J end by 2 bases, with 17 bases between. CDR3 sequence: CSAGDPQRNYGYTF. DNA of the CDR3: TGCAGCGCTGGGGATCCACAGAGGAACTATGGCTACACCTTC. Based on the CDR3 plus reference TRBV29-1 and TRBJ1-2, the full variable domain is SAVISQKPSRDICQRGTSLTIQCQVDSQVTMMFWYRQQPGQSLTLIATANQGSEATYESGFVIDKFPISRPNLTFSTLTVSNMSPEDSSIYLCSAGDPQRNYGYTFGSGTRLTVV.

The chain has TRBV25-1 and TRBJ2-2, with 11 nucleotides matching TRBD2. V lost 9 bases to trimming and J lost 0 bases; unmatched junction nucleotides: 3. The CDR3 length is 15 residues. The germline CDR1 and CDR2 sequences are MGHDK and SYGVNS. The CDR3 region has the DNA TGTGCCAGTTCGGGACTAGCGGCGAACACCGGGGAGCTGTTTTTT. Residues: CASSGLAANTGELFF.

This clonotype came up a few times. The rearrangement links TRBV10-3 to TRBJ2-5; 8 nucleotides match TRBD2. This CDR3 spans 14 amino acids. Trimming at V came to 10 bases and at J to 11 bases, leaving 18 bases not matched to a gene. Germline CDR1 ENHRY, CDR2 SYGVKD. This CDR3 reads CASQASGGNNEQYF. CDR3 DNA: TGTGCCAGCCAAGCCAGCGGGGGTAACAATGAGCAGTACTTC.

The chain carries TRBV3-1 and TRBJ2-5, with D tentatively TRBD2 (7 bases). CDR3 size: 13 residues. Germline values: CDR1 LGHDT, CDR2 YNNKEL (reference sequence). Trimming cost V 6 bases and J 5 bases, with 13 bases left between them. CDR3 protein: CASRRGGSETQYF. DNA of the CDR3: TGTGCCAGCAGGAGGGGGGGATCGGAGACCCAGTACTTC.

The table lists this clonotype with many counts. The chain couples TRBV7-2 to TRBJ2-6; D is ambiguous. The CDR3 runs to 13 residues. Trimming left V 5 bases short and J 4 bases short, with 6 bases between. CDR1 and CDR2 from the germline V gene are SGHTA and FQGNSA. Here the CDR3 reads CASSPGGANVLTF. Written as DNA, the CDR3 is TGTGCCAGCAGCCCAGGCGGGGCCAACGTCCTGACTTTC.

In its sample, this clonotype was seen a few times. The chain carries TRBV29-1 and TRBJ2-5; TRBD1 aligns across 10 bases. The DNA matches TRBJ2-7 better at its end, which makes the J call doubtful. This CDR3 has 15 residues. CDR1 is SQVTM, CDR2 ANQGSEA, per germline. The CDR3 sequence: CSARRSDRGLNEQYF. The CDR3 DNA follows: TGCAGCGCCCGAAGATCCGACAGGGGGCTTAACGAGCAGTACTTC.